This T cell receptor (beta chain) was identified in a study of blood T cells in healthy people across ages (dated by TCRdb to between 2015 and 2016). With respect to the entire study: In model experiments, template switching captured roughly one uniquely barcoded TCR beta cDNA molecule for every two T cells. To track age-related changes in TCR beta repertoire diversity, the study relied on deep sequencing normalized with unique cDNA molecular identifiers. The donors were divided into four age groups: young (average approximately 15 years), middle-aged (roughly 42), aged (62) and long-lived (approximately 74). To avoid experimental bias, donors of different ages were distributed randomly across sequencing lanes. Using the same blood draw, the study looked at two additional independent replicas of 1 million unique cDNA reads for two donors, one aged 18 to 30 and the other aged 80 or older. What the work shows at the level of the full study, not this receptor alone: There was a strong correlation between observed TCR beta diversity and the percentage of naive T cells measured by flow cytometry. Since profiling was done on bulk unsorted PBMCs, naive and antigen-experienced compartments could not be conclusively compared. Estimates of total diversity from one million sequenced T cells were regarded as lower bounds and underestimates. As age increased, observed TCR beta diversity per million T cells dropped in a roughly linear way, and a significant reduction was already evident by age approximately 40. Because donor CMV infection status was unknown, age-related changes in expanded clonotypes were potentially confounded. The long-lived group showed more naive CD4+ T cells, fewer expanded clones and increased TCR diversity than the aged group, suggesting age selection.

Donors were 39 systemically healthy Caucasian individuals from Russia aged about 6 to 100 years. Around 9.7 milliliters of peripheral blood were collected from each donor into EDTA-treated Vacutainer tubes. Ficoll-Paque density-gradient centrifugation was used to isolate PBMCs, with at least 7 million obtained per sample. Trizol reagent was used to extract total RNA from the PBMCs, yielding at least 5.5 micrograms per sample. For every donor, an aliquot of PBMCs went through flow cytometry to measure the percentages of naive CD45RAhigh/CD27high T cells. CDR1 and CDR2 (DFQATT, SNEGSKA) derive from the germline V gene (reference sequence). The CDR3 numbers 16 residues from cysteine through phenylalanine. Here the CDR3 DNA is all that survives: 48 bases in frame from base 1. Library creation used 5' RACE. The instrument was an Illumina HiSeq 2500. A second PCR of roughly 7 to 12 cycles was run with a J-beta primer mix and a sample-barcoded 5' primer. A template-switch 5' adaptor carrying 12 random nucleotides introduced a unique molecular identifier onto each TCR beta cDNA molecule. Each sample yielded at least 2.5 million CDR3-containing paired-end reads. First-strand cDNA synthesis was performed from all RNA using the Mint cDNA synthesis kit, with priming by a TRBC-specific oligonucleotide. All cDNA was treated with uracil-DNA glycosylase and then went through a first 18-cycle PCR with the universal primers M1SS and BC2_uni_R. Turning to the authors' computational methods: For normalization, 1 million high-quality reads, each with a distinct molecular identifier, were randomly selected from each sample. Reads sharing molecular identifiers were discarded rather than binned into consensus sequences. MiTCR, set to a Q25 quality threshold and the strictest error-elimination algorithm, was used for CDR3 identification, clonotype clustering and error correction. A nonparametric unseen species model with Euler transformation was used to estimate lower-bound total TCR beta diversity. TCRdb trimmed the raw reads at Q25, called clones with MiXCR and kept productive beta chains. Entries are consolidated by CDR3 protein sequence, retaining the most common genes and DNA. The V and J calls were not made by the authors but by TCRdb's processing. The sample profile shows roughly 900,000 distinct CDR3 sequences; around 48% of them were found once. The ten largest account for around 15% of the sample.

Of note for this clonotype: Its antigen remains undetermined. The junction departs from the called germline gene at one end, perhaps through a read error.

Rearrangement joined TRBV20-1 to TRBJ2-1, with 7 bases in between that match TRBD2. What was sequenced was blood. The TCR comes from a man aged 30 to 45 in good health. The DNA sequence follows: TGCAGTGTCAGGACTGAAAAGCGGGGATTATACAATGAACAGTTCTTC. Its protein product is CSVRTEKRGLYNEQFF.